Following are 23 T cell receptor beta chains from one sample sequenced in a study of cytomegalovirus exposure and HLA in healthy donors. The PCR was carried out with 60 Vbeta primers and 13 Jbeta primers. The protocol was immunoSEQ multiplex PCR, while the TCRdb copy is restricted to in-frame clones and leaves out a portion. The sample consists of 100,000 to 150,000 clones, 70% to 85% of them appearing once. The sequenced material came from PBMCs. Every receptor here comes from a man aged 35-49 years in good health and CMV-seropositive.

This rearrangement joins TRBV10-3 to TRBJ2-1, with TRBD2 identical over 7 bases. Germline-derived CDR1 and CDR2 are ENHRY and SYGVKD. V dropped 8 bases and J dropped 5; count of bases not matched to a gene: 18. This CDR3 spans 17 amino acids. The CDR3 reads CAIGRTLASPPNNEQFF. The CDR3 DNA sequence: TGTGCCATCGGACGGACACTAGCGAGCCCTCCTAACAATGAGCAGTTCTTC.

This sequence joins TRBV14 and TRBJ2-7, with 10 bases identical to TRBD2. The CDR3 covers 18 residues. J was trimmed by 2 bases and V by 1 base; bases with no gene match: 11. Germline assignment: CDR1 SGHDN and CDR2 FVKESK. The CDR3 nucleotides read TGTGCCAGCAGCCAAGCCCCGGCTAGCGGGAGCCTCCCCTACGAGCAGTACTTC. Translation: CASSQAPASGSLPYEQYF.

CDR3 amino acids: CASTRTGGGNTEAFF. The CDR3 region has the DNA TGTGCCAGCACCCGGACAGGGGGCGGGAACACTGAAGCTTTCTTT. J is TRBJ1-1 and V is TRBV6-5; 11 positions agree with TRBD1. V was pared by 7 bases and J by 1 base, with 5 bases of the junction left unmatched. CDR1 is MNHEY, CDR2 SVGAGI, per germline. The CDR3 covers 15 residues.

CDR3 sequence (DNA): TGTGCCAGCAGCTATAGCGAGAACACCGGGGAGCTGTTTTTT. It encodes CASSYSENTGELFF. V usage is TRBV5-4 and J usage is TRBJ2-2, with D tentatively TRBD2 (5 bases). The CDR3 extends over 14 amino acids. V shed 3 bases and J shed 1 base, with 7 bases lying between them. The germline CDR1 and CDR2 sequences are SGHNT and YYREEE (reference sequence).

The chain joins TRBV28 to TRBJ2-1, with D possibly being TRBD1 (6 bases). The CDR3 sequence is 15 residues long. Germline lookup yields CDR1 MDHEN and CDR2 SYDVKM. V was cut by 3 bases and J by 8 bases, with 17 bases left in between. The CDR3 DNA reads TGTGCCAGCAGTTTGTCACAGGGTCGCGTAGATGAGCAGTTCTTC. It specifies CASSLSQGRVDEQFF.

The V and J genes are TRBV19 and TRBJ1-5; 10 bases line up with TRBD1. V was pared by 1 base and J by 5 bases, with 2 bases of the junction left unmatched. The CDR3 is made up of 15 amino acids. CDR1 is LNHDA and CDR2 is SQIVND in the germline V gene (reference sequence). The CDR3 reads CASSIGDRGDQPQHF. CDR3 bases: TGTGCCAGTAGTATAGGGGACAGGGGCGATCAGCCCCAGCATTTT.

The genes are TRBV7-7 and TRBJ2-3; 9 bases are a match to TRBD2. CDR3 length equals 15 residues. Trimming removed 5 bases from V and 4 bases from J; junction bases left unmatched: 7. The germline CDR1 and CDR2 sequences are SSHAT and FNYEAQ (reference sequence). CDR3 coding DNA: TGTGCCAGCAGCGCCGGGACTAGCCACGCAGATACGCAGTATTTT. It translates to CASSAGTSHADTQYF.

This rearrangement joins TRBV20-1 to TRBJ2-2; D unclear. V dropped 3 bases and J dropped 6 bases, with 5 bases sitting between them. Looked up from germline, CDR1 is DFQATT and CDR2 is SNEGSKA (reference sequence). This CDR3 has 11 amino acids. Written as DNA, the CDR3 is TGCAGTGCTAGCAGGTCCGGGGAGCTGTTTTTT. It translates to CSASRSGELFF.

This chain uses TRBV19 with TRBJ2-7; the match to TRBD1 covers 10 bases. The V gene end was trimmed by 5 bases and the J gene end by 2 bases; junction bases not matched to a gene: 6. This CDR3 comprises 15 residues. CDR1 LNHDA and CDR2 SQIVND come from the germline V gene (reference sequence). CDR3 nucleotides: TGTGCCAGTAGTTGGACAGGGGGTTTGACCTACGAGCAGTACTTC. Translated: CASSWTGGLTYEQYF.

The rearrangement links TRBV5-1 to TRBJ2-1, with 15 bases that match TRBD2. The CDR3 consists of 17 residues. V shed 3 bases, J shed 8 bases, and the junction held 9 bases outside the gene matches. Germline V gene sequence: CDR1 SGHRS, CDR2 YFSETQ. The CDR3 DNA is TGCGCCAGCAGCTCCGGACTAGCGGGAGGGCCCTCCGATGAGCAGTTCTTC. Encoded protein: CASSSGLAGGPSDEQFF.

The J gene is TRBJ1-3, the V gene TRBV7-2, with 10 nucleotides matching TRBD1. The CDR3 is 15 residues long. CDR1 and CDR2 (germline): SGHTA, FQGNSA. The ends lost 5 bases at V and 4 bases at J; junction bases unmatched: 5. This CDR3 is CASSPLTGGGNTIYF. CDR3 coding DNA: TGTGCCAGCAGCCCGCTGACAGGGGGCGGAAACACCATATATTTT.

This clone was seen a handful of times. The chain uses TRBV11-2 and TRBJ1-1, with no clear D. Germline CDR1 is SGHAT and CDR2 is FQNNGV. V lost 5 bases and J 8 bases, leaving 9 bases between the germline ends. CDR3 length: 11 amino acids. In DNA, the CDR3 is TGTGCCAGCAGCCCGACTCAAGAAGCTTTCTTT. Amino acid sequence: CASSPTQEAFF.

This chain connects TRBV5-6 to TRBJ2-3, with D tentatively TRBD2 (6 bases). Germline V gene data show CDR1 as SGHDT and CDR2 as YYEEEE. Trimming stripped 2 bases from V and 6 bases from J, with 13 bases between. This CDR3 has 14 residues. For the CDR3, the DNA is TGTGCCAGCAGCTTTACTAGCCGCCGGGATACGCAGTATTTT. Protein sequence: CASSFTSRRDTQYF. Using reference TRBV5-6 and TRBJ2-3 for the parts outside the CDR3, the full variable domain is DAGVTQSPTHLIKTRGQQVTLRCSPKSGHDTVSWYQQALGQGPQFIFQYYEEEERQRGNFPDRFSGHQFPNYSSELNVNALLLGDSALYLCASSFTSRRDTQYFGPGTRLTVL.

The chain is built from TRBV7-8 and TRBJ1-2; D uncertain. Deletions cut 5 bases from V and 2 bases from J, with 15 bases between. Per the germline V gene, CDR1 is SGHVS and CDR2 is FQNEAQ. The CDR3 has 15 amino acids. The CDR3 nucleotides are TGTGCCAGCAGCCTCGGGTCGTTAGTAAACTATGGCTACACCTTC. Its protein product is CASSLGSLVNYGYTF. Full variable domain (rest looked up from reference TRBV7-8 and TRBJ1-2): GAGVSQSPRYKVAKRGQDVALRCDPISGHVSLFWYQQALGQGPEFLTYFQNEAQLDKSGLPSDRFFAERPEGSVSTLKIQRTQQEDSAVYLCASSLGSLVNYGYTFGSGTRLTVV.

This chain joins TRBV9 and TRBJ2-3, with TRBD1 as a possible D gene (7 bases). CDR3 length: 19 residues. The ends were cut back, 4 bases at V and 2 bases at J, with 26 bases in the middle. The germline CDR1 and CDR2 sequences are SGDLS and YYNGEE. DNA of the CDR3: TGTGCCAGCAGCTCCCGCCAGGGGGGCGCGGGTTCCCCCACAGATACGCAGTATTTT. It encodes CASSSRQGGAGSPTDTQYF. The whole variable domain, filled in from reference TRBV9 and TRBJ2-3, reads DSGVTQTPKHLITATGQRVTLRCSPRSGDLSVYWYQQSLDQGLQFLIQYYNGEERAKGNILERFSAQQFPDLHSELNLSSLELGDSALYFCASSSRQGGAGSPTDTQYFGPGTRLTVL.

CDR3 bases: TGTGCCAGCAGCCTCTGGGGGGACGGTAGCAATCAGCCCCAGCATTTT. Protein: CASSLWGDGSNQPQHF. V and J are TRBV28 and TRBJ1-5, with a weak D call TRBD1 (5 bases). V was pared by 6 bases and J by 0 bases, with 15 bases between. Germline CDR1 and CDR2: MDHEN and SYDVKM. This CDR3 contains 16 residues.

CDR3 nucleotide sequence: TGCGCCAGCAGCTTGGGGGACAGTAATTTCGGGGAGACCCAGTACTTC. Translated, it gives CASSLGDSNFGETQYF. The rearrangement uses TRBV5-1 and TRBJ2-5, with 7 bases matching TRBD1. The CDR3 covers 16 residues. Losses at the gene ends were 0 bases for V and 5 bases for J; bases not matched to a gene: 10. Germline V gives CDR1 SGHRS, CDR2 YFSETQ. The variable domain in full, with the rest retrieved from reference TRBV5-1 and TRBJ2-5, is KAGVTQTPRYLIKTRGQQVTLSCSPISGHRSVSWYQQTPGQGLQFLFEYFSETQRNKGNFPGRFSGRQFSNSRSEMNVSTLELGDSALYLCASSLGDSNFGETQYFGPGTRLLVL.

CDR3 region: CASSITHGSYNEQFF. In DNA form, the CDR3 reads TGTGCCAGTAGTATCACCCACGGCTCCTACAATGAGCAGTTCTTC. The rearrangement links TRBV19 to TRBJ2-1, with D hard to call. CDR3 size: 15 residues. Trimming left V 3 bases short and J 0 bases short, with 9 bases between. Germline CDR1 LNHDA, CDR2 SQIVND (reference sequence).

The chain couples TRBV2 to TRBJ1-2, with D tentatively TRBD1 (5 bases). CDR1 is SNHLY, CDR2 FYNNEI, per germline. The germline V and J ends were trimmed by 8 bases and 14 bases, with 15 bases remaining between them. The CDR3 spans 10 residues. CDR3 DNA sequence: TGTGCCAGCCAAGGCAGGGCAAATACCTTC. Protein sequence: CASQGRANTF.

The V and J genes are TRBV30 and TRBJ1-5, with D unclear. In germline, CDR1 is GTSNPN, CDR2 SVGIG (reference sequence). Deletions cut 1 base from V and 4 bases from J, with 11 bases between. CDR3 length: 14 residues. CDR3 nucleotides: TGTGCCTGGAGTGGTAATACGGGGAATCAGCCCCAGCATTTT. Its translation is CAWSGNTGNQPQHF.

Turning to this clone: An end of the junction differs from the germline gene, which may be a read error. The CDR3 DNA follows: TGTGCCAGCAGCCAAGAAAGGGGGTATATACAAGAGATCCAGTACTTC. It yields the protein CASSQERGYIQEIQYF. This chain connects TRBV4-2 to TRBJ2-5; D might be TRBD1 (6 bases). CDR3 length: 16 residues. Per the germline V gene, CDR1 is LGHNA and CDR2 is YNFKEQ.

J is TRBJ2-1 and V is TRBV28, with 9 bases fitting TRBD2. Unmatched junction bases numbered 18, after V lost 7 bases and J lost 2 bases. The V gene's germline CDR1 is MDHEN and CDR2 SYDVKM. The CDR3 runs 19 residues. Written as DNA, the CDR3 is TGTGCCAGCACCTCTTGGGTAGCGGGAGCTATAAAGCCCTACAATGAGCAGTTCTTC. Translating gives CASTSWVAGAIKPYNEQFF.

The rearrangement links TRBV14 to TRBJ2-3; a weak D match, TRBD2 (7 bases). This CDR3 has 17 amino acids. Trimming shortened V by 3 bases and J by 0 bases, and 16 bases separated the two germline ends. The germline CDR1 and CDR2 sequences are SGHDN and FVKESK. This CDR3 is CASSHRAGGLSTDTQYF. The CDR3 bases are TGTGCCAGCAGCCACAGGGCCGGGGGGCTAAGCACAGATACGCAGTATTTT.